The 22 T cell receptor beta chains given below trace back to one sample, sequenced in a study of T cells after yellow fever vaccination. TCRdb recomputed calls from the 5' RACE reads with MiXCR, one row per CDR3 protein. The table shows roughly 310,000 distinct CDR3 sequences, with approximately 3.9% occurring only once. The material sequenced was PBMCs, taken on the day of the yellow fever booster vaccination. The receptor source for this set is a man aged 18 to 30 who received the YFV17D yellow fever vaccine.

This clonotype was seen at least ten times. The V and J genes are TRBV2 and TRBJ2-2, with TRBD1 as a possible D gene (6 bases). Trimming removed 7 bases at V and 6 bases at J, with 15 bases between. The CDR3 is 14 residues long. CDR1 SNHLY and CDR2 FYNNEI come from the germline V gene. CDR3 nucleotides: TGTGCCAGCAAAGACAGGAAGATCGCCGGGGAGCTGTTTTTT. Its translation: CASKDRKIAGELFF.

The rearrangement uses TRBV9 and TRBJ2-3; 9 nucleotides agree with TRBD2. CDR1 is SGDLS and CDR2 is YYNGEE in the germline V gene. J lost 1 base, V lost 3 bases, and 3 bases had no gene match. CDR3 size: 15 residues. The CDR3, as DNA: TGTGCCAGCAGCGGCGGGGGGGGAGGCACAGATACGCAGTATTTT. Translation gives CASSGGGGGTDTQYF.

The table lists this clonotype with many counts. The rearrangement joins TRBV4-1 to TRBJ1-5; D is ambiguous. Looked up from germline, CDR1 is MGHRA and CDR2 is YSYEKL. The CDR3 has 16 residues. The germline V and J ends were trimmed by 4 bases and 3 bases, with 16 bases remaining between them. The CDR3 is CASSPDVGSINQPQHF. CDR3 DNA: TGCGCCAGCAGCCCCGATGTGGGCAGCATCAATCAGCCCCAGCATTTT.

There are a few counts of this clonotype. This chain connects TRBV7-2 to TRBJ2-7; D is possibly TRBD1 or TRBD2 (5 bases each). Germline V gene data show CDR1 as SGHTA and CDR2 as FQGNSA. The CDR3 has 14 residues. Trimming left V 5 bases short and J 3 bases short, with 14 bases between. CDR3 residues: CASSRGPRGYEQYF. In DNA, the CDR3 is TGTGCCAGCAGCCGGGGCCCGAGGGGCTACGAGCAGTACTTC.

The chain combines TRBV27 with TRBJ1-2; D unresolved. The V gene's germline CDR1 is MNHEY and CDR2 SMNVEV (reference sequence). Trimming shortened V by 0 bases and J by 6 bases, and 8 bases separated the two germline ends. The CDR3 runs to 13 residues. The CDR3 loop reads CASSLSMTDGYTF. For the CDR3, the DNA is TGTGCCAGCAGTTTATCAATGACGGATGGCTACACCTTC.

This clonotype was counted at least ten times. This chain joins TRBV5-1 and TRBJ2-3, with D possibly being TRBD2 (6 bases). The CDR3 loop spans 12 amino acids. CDR1 is SGHRS and CDR2 is YFSETQ in the germline V gene. Trimming shortened V by 4 bases and J by 7 bases, and 10 bases separated the two germline ends. This CDR3 is CASSAGRNTQYF. CDR3 DNA sequence: TGCGCCAGCAGCGCGGGGCGTAATACGCAGTATTTT.

This clonotype has at least ten counts. The rearrangement links TRBV2 to TRBJ2-7; no clear D gene. This CDR3 contains 13 residues. From germline, CDR1 is SNHLY and CDR2 FYNNEI. Trimming removed 5 bases at V and 0 bases at J, with 8 bases between. The CDR3 region is CASSLASSYEQYV. The DNA for the CDR3 is TGTGCCAGCAGTTTAGCTAGCTCCTACGAGCAGTACGTC.

This clonotype appeared many times. The CDR3 protein is CASSYRGDYNEQFF. As DNA, the CDR3 is TGCGCCAGCAGCTACAGGGGGGACTACAATGAGCAGTTCTTC. The gene calls are TRBV5-1 and TRBJ2-1; 8 positions match TRBD1. CDR1 and CDR2 (germline): SGHRS, YFSETQ. The J segment lost 3 bases and the V segment lost 3 bases, leaving 2 bases of the junction unmatched. The CDR3 covers 14 residues. The full variable domain, rest sourced from reference TRBV5-1 and TRBJ2-1, is KAGVTQTPRYLIKTRGQQVTLSCSPISGHRSVSWYQQTPGQGLQFLFEYFSETQRNKGNFPGRFSGRQFSNSRSEMNVSTLELGDSALYLCASSYRGDYNEQFFGPGTRLTVL.

The chain links TRBV14 to TRBJ2-1; 8 bases align to TRBD2. There are 15 residues in the CDR3. Germline V gene lookup returns CDR1 SGHDN and CDR2 FVKESK. Losses at the gene ends were 1 base for V and 10 bases for J; bases not matched to a gene: 9. The CDR3 nucleotides are TGTGCCAGCAGCCAAGTAAGGACGGGGGGGCTCGAGCAGTTCTTC. Translation gives CASSQVRTGGLEQFF.

This clonotype was detected a few times. CDR3 nucleotides: TGTGCCAGCAGCAAGAACCTAGCAACTAATGAAAAACTGTTTTTT. Its translation: CASSKNLATNEKLFF. J is TRBJ1-4 and V is TRBV21-1. TRBV21-1 is a recognized pseudogene. This CDR3 spans 15 amino acids.

Many counts were recorded for this clonotype. The V call is TRBV5-1, the J call TRBJ1-1; no clear D gene. This CDR3 has 14 residues. V was cut by 2 bases and J by 0 bases, with 8 bases left in between. Germline V gene data show CDR1 as SGHRS and CDR2 as YFSETQ. CDR3 loop: CASSLSPLNTEAFF. The CDR3 DNA follows: TGCGCCAGCAGCTTATCCCCGTTGAACACTGAAGCTTTCTTT.

This clonotype was found many times. V gene TRBV11-2 combines with J gene TRBJ2-3, with a weak D call TRBD2 (5 bases). CDR3 length equals 13 residues. Between the trimmed V and J ends, which lost 9 bases and 4 bases, there was a span of 14 bases. The germline gives CDR1 SGHAT, CDR2 FQNNGV. CDR3 sequence reads: CASMDRRSDTQYF. The DNA for the CDR3 is TGTGCCAGTATGGACCGGAGGTCAGATACGCAGTATTTT.

This clonotype has just a few counts. The CDR3 coding sequence is TGCAGTGCTAGAGATCAGACAGGCAGGGGCGGGGAGCTGTTTTTT. Its translation: CSARDQTGRGGELFF. The rearrangement uses TRBV20-1 and TRBJ2-2; D may be TRBD1 (6 bases). The CDR3 is 15 residues long. Germline assignment: CDR1 DFQATT and CDR2 SNEGSKA (reference sequence). The V and J ends lost 0 bases and 7 bases respectively, with 15 bases between them.

A few counts support this clonotype. The chain couples TRBV12-3 or TRBV12-4 to TRBJ2-7, with D possibly being TRBD2 (7 bases). The CDR3 spans 14 residues. Trimming took off 6 bases at V and 4 bases at J, with 16 bases between the two ends. CDR3 in amino acids: CASRPGGGAYEQYF. The DNA of the CDR3 is TGTGCCAGCAGGCCGGGGGGCGGGGCGTACGAGCAGTACTTC.

The chain joins TRBV12-3 or TRBV12-4 to TRBJ2-1, with D tentatively TRBD1 or TRBD2 (6 bases each). This CDR3 has 15 amino acids. Trimming cost V 7 bases and J 8 bases, with 21 bases left between them. CDR3 in DNA: TGTGCCAGCACGCCGACAGGATCCAGGAGGGATGAGCAGTTCTTC. Encoded protein: CASTPTGSRRDEQFF.

The table lists this clonotype with many counts. This sequence joins TRBV20-1 and TRBJ2-4, with TRBD1 matching over 12 bases. The CDR3 consists of 17 residues. Trimming at V came to 4 bases and at J to 2 bases, leaving 9 bases not matched to a gene. Germline CDR1 is DFQATT and CDR2 is SNEGSKA (reference sequence). This CDR3 reads CSAKTGTGGFSKNIQYF. CDR3 in DNA: TGCAGTGCTAAAACCGGGACAGGGGGCTTTTCCAAAAACATTCAGTACTTC.

This clonotype has a handful of counts. The chain uses TRBV4-3 and TRBJ2-4; TRBD1 aligns across 9 bases. The CDR3 is 15 amino acids. CDR1 and CDR2 (germline): LGHNA, YSLEER. V trimming: 1 base; J trimming: 5 bases; junction bases outside the gene matches: 3. As DNA, the CDR3 is TGCGCCAGCAGCCAAGGGAGGGACAGGGAAAACATTCAGTACTTC. Its protein product is CASSQGRDRENIQYF.

The chain couples TRBV24-1 to TRBJ1-5; D may be TRBD1 (5 bases). V gave up 3 bases and J gave up 1 base, with 12 bases separating them. CDR1 and CDR2 from the germline V gene are KGHDR and SFDVKD. This CDR3 has 16 amino acids. The CDR3 region is CATSDGTRGSNQPQHF. The CDR3 DNA sequence: TGTGCCACCAGTGATGGGACGCGGGGGAGCAATCAGCCCCAGCATTTT.

This clonotype was counted at least ten times. The V gene is TRBV12-3 or TRBV12-4, the J gene TRBJ2-3, with a weak D call TRBD1 (5 bases). This CDR3 is 13 amino acids long. Trimming removed 8 bases at V and 5 bases at J, with 14 bases between. This CDR3 is CASGADEIDTQYF. CDR3 in DNA: TGTGCCAGCGGGGCAGATGAGATAGATACGCAGTATTTT.

Ten or more counts support this clonotype. This chain connects TRBV20-1 to TRBJ2-5, with D perhaps TRBD2 (6 bases). The CDR3 contains 13 residues. Trimming took off 5 bases at V and 3 bases at J, with 13 bases between the two ends. CDR1 is DFQATT, CDR2 SNEGSKA, per germline (reference sequence). The CDR3: CSAPGRSKETQYF. CDR3 nucleotide sequence: TGCAGTGCTCCCGGGAGAAGCAAAGAGACCCAGTACTTC.

This clonotype was seen a few times. The chain has TRBV7-9 and TRBJ2-7; a weak D match, TRBD1 (6 bases). The CDR3 totals 15 residues. CDR1 and CDR2 from the germline V gene are SEHNR and FQNEAQ (reference sequence). Trimming removed 4 bases from V and 5 bases from J, with 18 bases in between. The CDR3 region is CASSSTGHGPHEQYF. CDR3 in DNA: TGTGCCAGCAGCTCCACGGGACACGGCCCCCACGAGCAGTACTTC. Filled out from reference TRBV7-9 and TRBJ2-7, the complete variable domain reads DTGVSQNPRHKITKRGQNVTFRCDPISEHNRLYWYRQTLGQGPEFLTYFQNEAQLEKSRLLSDRFSAERPKGSFSTLEIQRTEQGDSAMYLCASSSTGHGPHEQYFGPGTRLTVT.

This clonotype was seen at least ten times. This chain uses TRBV2 with TRBJ2-5, with D perhaps matching TRBD2 (6 bases). In germline, CDR1 is SNHLY, CDR2 FYNNEI. CDR3 length: 14 residues. Between the trimmed V and J ends, which lost 9 bases and 4 bases, there was a span of 18 bases. In DNA, the CDR3 is TGTGCCAGTTATAGCGTGGGAGGCGGAGAGACCCAGTACTTC. Translated: CASYSVGGGETQYF.